This is a list of T cell receptor beta chains from one sample in a study of blood T cell repertoires in COVID-19. Clones were sequenced by immunoSEQ multiplex PCR, and TCRdb holds only the in-frame ones, with some missing. The sample carries under 300,000 clones, around 83% recorded once. The sample consisted of peripheral blood. These receptors were taken from a man in his forties or fifties who had recovered from COVID-19. CDR3s include the opening cysteine and the closing phenylalanine or tryptophan. A D gene is named only where the DNA matches it firmly. Not every row has a clone size; where given, it reads once, few, many or a size class.

D	V	J	size	CDR3	DNA
TRBD2	TRBV9	TRBJ2-1	few	CASSARVGLAGNNEQFF	TGTGCCAGCAGCGCCCGAGTGGGACTAGCGGGCAACAATGAGCAGTTCTTC
-	TRBV18	TRBJ1-1	-	CASSPSTGTVTEAFF	TGTGCCAGCTCACCATCTACAGGGACCGTCACTGAAGCTTTCTTT
-	TRBV7-2	TRBJ1-1	-	CASSLGGVANTEAFF	TGTGCCAGCAGCTTAGGGGGAGTAGCGAACACTGAAGCTTTCTTT
-	TRBV9	TRBJ1-2	-	CASSVIDSWGYTF	TGTGCCAGCAGCGTCATAGACAGTTGGGGCTACACCTTC
TRBD2	TRBV25-1	TRBJ2-7	-	CASSAPGAGGLRQYF	TGTGCCAGCAGCGCACCAGGAGCGGGGGGTCTTCGGCAGTACTTC
-	TRBV11-2	TRBJ2-7	-	CASSSNRRYYEQYF	TGTGCCAGCAGCTCTAACAGGAGATACTACGAGCAGTACTTC
-	TRBV3-1/TRBV3-2	TRBJ2-3	-	CASSPPDTTDTQYF	TGTGCCAGCAGCCCCCCGGACACCACAGATACGCAGTATTTT
TRBD2	TRBV7-8	TRBJ2-7	-	CASSPRSSGRAGEQYF	TGTGCCAGCAGCCCGCGGTCTAGCGGGAGGGCCGGGGAGCAGTACTTC
TRBD1	TRBV6-6	TRBJ2-7	-	CASSSMGQLYEQYF	TGTGCCAGCAGCTCAATGGGACAGCTCTACGAGCAGTACTTC
-	TRBV21-1	TRBJ2-3	-	CASSKGRPVVGRDTQYF	TGTGCCAGCAGCAAAGGACGCCCGGTAGTCGGGAGGGATACGCAGTATTTT
-	TRBV30	TRBJ2-7	-	CAWVRDRPYEQYF	TGTGCCTGGGTCCGGGATAGACCCTACGAGCAGTACTTC
-	TRBV7-9	TRBJ2-7	-	CASSSRTRPGVYEQYF	TGTGCCAGCAGCTCCCGCACCCGACCCGGGGTTTACGAGCAGTACTTC
TRBD1	TRBV5-4	TRBJ1-1	-	CASSLPSGQGNTEAFF	TGTGCCAGCAGCTTGCCCTCGGGACAGGGGAACACTGAAGCTTTCTTT
-	TRBV6-1	TRBJ1-2	few	CASSEQTSNYGYTF	TGTGCCAGCAGTGAACAAACTTCTAACTATGGCTACACCTTC
-	TRBV10-3	TRBJ1-2	-	CAISEMEADGYTF	TGTGCCATCAGTGAGATGGAGGCGGATGGCTACACCTTC
-	TRBV9	TRBJ1-3	-	CASSEQVPGNTIYF	TGTGCCAGCAGCGAACAGGTTCCCGGAAACACCATATATTTT
TRBD2	TRBV9	TRBJ2-2	once	CASSVSASGNTGELFF	TGTGCCAGCAGCGTATCAGCTAGCGGTAACACCGGGGAGCTGTTTTTT
-	TRBV5-6	TRBJ2-3	-	CASSPGGSTDTQYF	TGTGCCAGCAGCCCCGGGGGAAGCACAGATACGCAGTATTTT
TRBD2	TRBV7-2	TRBJ2-7	-	CASSSQRGAYEQYF	TGTGCCAGCAGCTCTCAGCGGGGGGCCTACGAGCAGTACTTC
TRBD1	TRBV5-6	TRBJ1-2	-	CASSPGGPNYGYTF	TGTGCCAGCAGCCCAGGGGGGCCCAACTATGGCTACACCTTC
TRBD1	TRBV6-2/TRBV6-3	TRBJ2-6	once	CASSYGTGNSGANVLTF	TGTGCCAGCAGTTACGGGACAGGTAATTCTGGGGCCAACGTCCTGACTTTC
TRBD2	TRBV27	TRBJ2-2	-	CASSWGGNTGELFF	TGTGCCAGCAGTTGGGGGGGGAACACCGGGGAGCTGTTTTTT
-	TRBV5-6	TRBJ2-1	-	CASSLGRASHNEQFF	TGTGCCAGCAGCTTGGGGAGGGCCAGCCACAATGAGCAGTTCTTC
TRBD2	TRBV30	TRBJ2-7	-	CAWALGGDNEQYF	TGTGCCTGGGCCCTCGGGGGGGACAACGAGCAGTACTTC
-	TRBV4-3	TRBJ2-6	-	CASSRNTHGSGRSSGANVLTF	TGCGCCAGCAGTCGAAACACCCACGGGTCAGGGCGAAGCTCTGGGGCCAACGTCCTGACTTTC
-	TRBV19	TRBJ1-5	-	CASSAVPGGNQPQHF	TGTGCCAGTAGTGCCGTCCCGGGAGGCAATCAGCCCCAGCATTTT
-	TRBV11-2	TRBJ2-7	-	CASSLGLVDEQYF	TGTGCCAGCAGCTTGGGCCTTGTGGACGAGCAGTACTTC
TRBD1	TRBV30	TRBJ1-1	-	CAWSRDRLRKEAFF	TGTGCCTGGAGCAGGGACAGGCTACGTAAAGAAGCTTTCTTT
-	TRBV7-2	TRBJ2-7	-	CASSLVGDPYEQYF	TGTGCCAGCAGCTTAGTAGGAGATCCCTACGAGCAGTACTTC
-	TRBV25-1	TRBJ2-2	-	CASKSGRLYTGELFF	TGTGCCAGCAAGTCCGGGAGACTCTACACCGGGGAGCTGTTTTTT
-	TRBV2	TRBJ2-7	-	CATKSRAGSYEQYF	TGTGCCACTAAATCGCGGGCAGGATCCTACGAGCAGTACTTC
-	TRBV7-8	TRBJ2-2	-	CASSLPDTRFTGELFF	TGTGCCAGCAGCCTTCCGGACACTCGTTTCACCGGGGAGCTGTTTTTT
-	TRBV25-1	TRBJ2-5	-	CASSDGGADFQETQYF	TGTGCCAGCAGTGACGGTGGCGCAGACTTCCAAGAGACCCAGTACTTC
-	TRBV7-9	TRBJ2-2	-	CASSLRNTNTGELFF	TGTGCCAGCAGCTTACGTAATACTAACACCGGGGAGCTGTTTTTT
TRBD1	TRBV10-1	TRBJ2-7	few	CASSGSETGIYEQYF	TGCGCCAGCAGTGGTTCCGAGACAGGGATCTACGAGCAGTACTTC
-	TRBV2	TRBJ1-1	-	CASSSDTEAFF	TGTGCCAGCAGTTCAGACACTGAAGCTTTCTTT
TRBD1	TRBV3-1/TRBV3-2	TRBJ1-1	-	CASSHEDRATEAFF	TGTGCCAGCAGCCACGAGGACAGGGCCACTGAAGCTTTCTTT
-	TRBV7-2	TRBJ2-4	-	CASSYRERDIQYF	TGTGCCAGCAGCTACCGGGAAAGAGACATTCAGTACTTC
TRBD2	TRBV5-4	TRBJ2-3	-	CASSYAGTSGRDTQYF	TGTGCCAGCAGCTACGCCGGGACTAGCGGGAGGGATACGCAGTATTTT
-	TRBV7-9	TRBJ1-2	-	CASSLDATANYGYTF	TGTGCCAGCAGCTTAGACGCGACTGCGAACTATGGCTACACCTTC
-	TRBV6-1	TRBJ1-5	-	CASSARREGGNQPQHF	TGTGCCAGCAGTGCGAGAAGGGAGGGCGGCAATCAGCCCCAGCATTTT